These 13 T cell receptor beta chains share one sample of origin, sequenced in a study of cytomegalovirus exposure and HLA in healthy donors. Here immunoSEQ multiplex PCR was the method, and the copy in TCRdb shows in-frame clones only, minus some. The sample lists about 130,000 clones; 90% to 96% were seen once. The specimen sequenced was PBMCs. These receptors were collected from a man aged 18 to 30 in good health and CMV-seronegative.

CDR3 bases: TGTGCCAGCAGCCTGGGACTAGCGGGAGGCAACACAGATACGCAGTATTTT. Its translation: CASSLGLAGGNTDTQYF. V gene TRBV11-2 combines with J gene TRBJ2-3, with 15 bases aligning to TRBD2. The CDR3 loop spans 17 amino acids. CDR1 is SGHAT and CDR2 is FQNNGV in the germline V gene. V shed 5 bases, J shed 2 bases, and the junction held 5 bases outside the gene matches.

The J gene is TRBJ1-5, the V gene TRBV6-1, with D perhaps matching TRBD1 (5 bases). Germline CDR1 is MNHNS and CDR2 is SASEGT. CDR3 length equals 12 residues. The germline V and J ends were trimmed by 7 bases and 11 bases, with 15 bases remaining between them. The chain's CDR3 is CASTGRDSAQHF. The DNA of the CDR3 is TGTGCCAGCACCGGCAGGGACTCAGCCCAGCATTTT.

This chain connects TRBV2 to TRBJ2-1; 11 bases are shared with TRBD2. Germline V gene sequence: CDR1 SNHLY, CDR2 FYNNEI. The CDR3 has 14 residues. J gave up 5 bases and V 3 bases, and 0 bases lay outside the gene matches. The CDR3 nucleotides read TGTGCCAGCAGTGAGGGACTAGCGGACAATGAGCAGTTCTTC. Translating it yields CASSEGLADNEQFF.

The V gene is TRBV5-4, the J gene TRBJ2-6; the D is unclear. The V end was cut by 3 bases, the J end by 0 bases, with 13 bases between. CDR3 length: 17 residues. Germline CDR1 SGHNT, CDR2 YYREEE (reference sequence). The CDR3 sequence is CASSSSSLASGANVLTF. DNA for the CDR3: TGTGCCAGCAGCTCGTCTTCTTTGGCCTCTGGGGCCAACGTCCTGACTTTC.

The chain joins TRBV18 to TRBJ1-2, with TRBD1 matching over 7 bases. Germline values: CDR1 KGHSH, CDR2 LQKENI. The length of the CDR3 is 17 residues. V shed 5 bases, J shed 0 bases, and the junction held 12 bases outside the gene matches. This CDR3 reads CASSSETGPHTNYGYTF. CDR3 sequence (DNA): TGTGCCAGCTCATCGGAGACAGGGCCTCACACTAACTATGGCTACACCTTC.

This clone came up once. The rearrangement links TRBV6-5 to TRBJ2-7; 10 positions match TRBD1. Trimming removed 1 base from V and 4 bases from J; junction bases left unmatched: 1. The CDR3 covers 14 residues. In germline, CDR1 is MNHEY, CDR2 SVGAGI. This CDR3 is CASSYWDRGYEQYF. The CDR3 DNA is TGTGCCAGCAGTTACTGGGACAGGGGTTACGAGCAGTACTTC.

The genes are TRBV5-1 and TRBJ2-5; the match to TRBD1 covers 7 bases. The trim removed 4 bases at V and 1 base at J, leaving 7 bases unmatched. Per germline, CDR1 SGHRS and CDR2 YFSETQ. The CDR3 sequence is 15 residues long. As DNA, the CDR3 is TGCGCCAGCAGCCGGGACAGTCCCCTCCAAGAGACCCAGTACTTC. Amino acid sequence: CASSRDSPLQETQYF.

The J gene is TRBJ2-7, the V gene TRBV27; 10 bases map to TRBD1. Germline CDR1 reads MNHEY; CDR2 reads SMNVEV (reference sequence). The junction had 5 bases not matched to a gene; V was cut back by 1 base and J by 2 bases. This CDR3 is built from 16 residues. This CDR3 is CASSLLGGQGAYEQYF. The CDR3 nucleotides are TGTGCCAGCAGTTTATTGGGCGGACAGGGGGCCTACGAGCAGTACTTC.

The chain couples TRBV19 to TRBJ2-7; 11 bases match TRBD2. V trimming: 5 bases; J trimming: 3 bases; junction bases outside the gene matches: 9. The CDR3 loop spans 16 amino acids. The germline CDR1 and CDR2 sequences are LNHDA and SQIVND (reference sequence). The chain's CDR3 is CASSDAGTSGYYEQYF. Written as DNA, the CDR3 is TGTGCCAGTAGTGATGCCGGGACTAGCGGATACTACGAGCAGTACTTC.

The V call is TRBV7-2, the J call TRBJ2-6, with D hard to call. The length of the CDR3 is 15 residues. Germline V CDR1 and CDR2: SGHTA, FQGNSA. The V end was cut by 1 base, the J end by 2 bases, with 6 bases between. DNA for the CDR3: TGTGCCAGCAGCTTAGGCGGCGCTGGGGCCAACGTCCTGACTTTC. Amino acids: CASSLGGAGANVLTF.

The chain uses TRBV5-1 and TRBJ2-2, with no clear D. There are 12 residues in the CDR3. The germline V gene encodes CDR1 SGHRS and CDR2 YFSETQ. V was shortened by 6 bases and J by 2 bases, with 5 bases between the two germline ends. CDR3 sequence: CASTVNTGELFF. The CDR3 DNA reads TGCGCCAGCACGGTAAACACCGGGGAGCTGTTTTTT.

The rearrangement joins TRBV6-1 to TRBJ2-1, with 7 bases lining up with TRBD1. Per germline, CDR1 MNHNS and CDR2 SASEGT. This CDR3 contains 11 residues. V shed 11 bases, J shed 8 bases, and the junction held 6 bases outside the gene matches. The CDR3 DNA is TGTGCCTTGACAGGGCACGATGAGCAGTTCTTC. Protein product: CALTGHDEQFF.

The rearrangement uses TRBV7-3 and TRBJ2-2, with D perhaps matching TRBD1 (6 bases). With 5 bases removed from V and 5 bases from J, the gap between germline ends came to 9 bases. The germline V gene encodes CDR1 SGHTA and CDR2 FQGTGA. CDR3 size: 13 residues. CDR3 sequence reads: CASSQGSTGELFF. The CDR3 DNA is TGTGCCAGCAGCCAGGGGTCAACCGGGGAGCTGTTTTTT.